This TCR beta chain came from a study of T cell repertoires in cytomegalovirus infection. Study context: Based on public TCR beta signatures, there were indications of CMV infection and of a matching HLA type. Study outcomes and limitations: What dominated the ex vivo response were HLA-C-restricted CMV-specific TCR beta clonotypes.

In this sample, this clonotype turned up a few times. Its antigen is still unknown. One entry per CDR3 protein, called by TCRdb with MiXCR from the reads. Altogether approximately 990,000 distinct CDR3 sequences are present, roughly 30% being singletons, with the ten largest covering over 11%. The ends lost 3 bases at V and 1 base at J; junction bases unmatched: 3. The V gene's germline CDR1 is SGHVS and CDR2 FNYEAQ. CDR3 length: 16 residues. This chain links TRBV7-6 with TRBJ2-1; 10 nucleotides align to TRBD2. The receptor comes from a human donor in good health (CMV status not recorded). Some clones in this sample may be carry-over from other donors' samples. The sample consisted of cultured CD8+ T cells from PBMCs, taken from culture after CMV antigen stimulation. CDR3 sequence reads: CASSFASGGSYNEQFF. As DNA, the CDR3 is TGTGCCAGCAGCTTTGCTAGCGGGGGATCCTACAATGAGCAGTTCTTC.